This T cell receptor (beta chain) derives from a study of human T cells and chemical hapten exposure. Overall study context: Slight differences in pooled library volume were the main source of varying TCR yields across samples.

Whole-study results and caveats: Controls had significantly fewer large CDR3 similarity clusters than were formed by expanded TCRs.

J was trimmed by 7 bases and V by 3 bases; bases with no gene match: 11. The V gene's germline CDR1 is SEHNR and CDR2 FQNEAQ (reference sequence). The CDR3 covers 15 residues. This sample's time point: patch test 2, 6 weeks after DPC sensitization. Treatment indicated: therapeutic diphenylcyclopropenone sensitization with weekly scalp DPC. Sample donors consisted of patients with alopecia, aged 18 to 70 years, who were suitable for DPC. MiXCR, run by TCRdb on the RACE reads, gives a single entry per CDR3 protein. Here the sample spans tens of thousands of distinct CDR3 sequences, more than 9.5% being singletons. Details on this clonotype: Its antigen is unidentified.

The sequence was obtained from a man in his forties with alopecia areata. Some clones in this sample may be carry-over from other donors' samples. The sample consisted of whole blood, taken in connection with sensitization to the hapten diphenylcyclopropenone (DPC). V usage is TRBV7-9 and J usage is TRBJ2-5; 7 nucleotides agree with TRBD1. The CDR3 DNA follows: TGTGCCAGCAGCTTCTCACAGGGGCACTTGGGGACCCAGTACTTC. Residues: CASSFSQGHLGTQYF.